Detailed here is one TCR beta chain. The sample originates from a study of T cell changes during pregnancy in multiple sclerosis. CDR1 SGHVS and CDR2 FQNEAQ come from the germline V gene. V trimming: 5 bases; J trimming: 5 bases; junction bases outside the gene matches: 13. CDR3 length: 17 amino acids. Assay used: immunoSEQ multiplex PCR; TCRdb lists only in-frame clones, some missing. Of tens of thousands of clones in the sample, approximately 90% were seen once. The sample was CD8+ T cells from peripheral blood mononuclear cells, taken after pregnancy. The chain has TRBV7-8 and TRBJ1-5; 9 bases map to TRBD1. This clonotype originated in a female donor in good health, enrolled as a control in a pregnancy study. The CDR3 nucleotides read TGTGCCAGCAGCCCGGAGGGACAGGGCTACTTTTATCAGCCCCAGCATTTT. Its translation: CASSPEGQGYFYQPQHF.